These T cell receptor beta chains were read from a single sample in a study of blood T cell repertoires in COVID-19. Profiled with immunoSEQ multiplex PCR; TCRdb holds only in-frame clones, not every one. This table has about 200,000 clones, 85% to 90% appearing once. Material for sequencing was peripheral blood. Receptors were obtained from a man aged 60 to 69 who had recovered from COVID-19. The CDR3 runs from the conserved cysteine through the conserved F or W. A D gene is named only where the DNA matches it firmly. Where a row states a size, it is once, few, many or the class of an expanded clone; other rows omit it.

. TRBJ1-4 . TRBV6-5 CASRLRGPTGEKLFF TGTGCCAGCCGCCTCAGGGGCCCAACGGGGGAAAAACTGTTTTTT
. TRBJ1-1 . TRBV28 CASRAGGGSWTEAFF TGTGCCAGCCGCGCTGGGGGGGGGAGTTGGACTGAAGCTTTCTTT
. TRBJ2-1 . TRBV7-9 CASSLDYREQFF TGTGCCAGCAGCTTAGACTACCGGGAGCAGTTCTTC
. TRBJ2-5 . TRBV12-5 CASGQNQETQYF TGTGCTAGTGGCCAAAACCAAGAGACCCAGTACTTC
. TRBJ2-2 TRBD1 TRBV4-3 CASRTGGANTGELFF TGCGCCAGCAGGACAGGGGGCGCGAACACCGGGGAGCTGTTTTTT
. TRBJ2-4 . TRBV30 CAWDSTLAKNIQYF TGTGCCTGGGACTCCACTCTAGCCAAAAACATTCAGTACTTC
. TRBJ1-2 . TRBV10-3 CAISESLLRGGYTF TGTGCCATCAGTGAGAGCCTACTTAGGGGTGGCTACACCTTC
once TRBJ1-3 . TRBV28 CASSNSGKLDTIYF TGTGCCAGCAGCAACTCAGGGAAGCTCGACACCATATATTTT
few TRBJ2-5 TRBD2 TRBV30 CAWSWLAGAETQYF TGTGCCTGGAGTTGGCTAGCGGGAGCGGAGACCCAGTACTTC
once TRBJ2-7 TRBD2 TRBV2 CASSERASGSAEQYF TGTGCCAGCAGTGAAAGGGCTAGCGGGAGTGCCGAGCAGTACTTC
. TRBJ2-6 . TRBV5-1 CASSSRLDSGANVLTF TGCGCCAGCAGCTCTAGACTGGACTCTGGGGCCAACGTCCTGACTTTC
. TRBJ1-5 TRBD1 TRBV28 CASSSRDRGYNQPQHF TGTGCCAGCAGTTCCCGGGACAGGGGCTACAATCAGCCCCAGCATTTT
. TRBJ2-5 . TRBV9 CASSTSPDSQETQYF TGTGCCAGCAGCACCTCCCCGGACAGCCAAGAGACCCAGTACTTC
. TRBJ1-1 TRBD1 TRBV18 CASSPLLGGQNTEAFF TGTGCCAGCTCACCCCTGTTAGGGGGCCAGAACACTGAAGCTTTCTTT
. TRBJ2-7 TRBD2 TRBV28 CASSLYDGRNHEQYF TGTGCCAGCAGTTTATATGACGGGAGGAACCACGAGCAGTACTTC
. TRBJ1-1 . TRBV2 CASCTGMNTEAFF TGTGCCAGCTGTACAGGAATGAACACTGAAGCTTTCTTT
. TRBJ2-2 . TRBV2 CAKRVAGADGELFF TGTGCCAAAAGGGTGGCAGGGGCGGACGGGGAGCTGTTTTTT
. TRBJ2-7 . TRBV3-1/TRBV3-2 CASSRAGSQGYEQYF TGTGCCAGCAGCCGGGCCGGTAGTCAAGGCTACGAGCAGTACTTC
. TRBJ2-7 . TRBV7-9 CASSSPTGVANEQYF TGTGCCAGCAGCTCCCCTACGGGGGTCGCGAACGAGCAGTACTTC
. TRBJ1-1 . TRBV7-3 CASSLSGAPDTEAFF TGTGCCAGCAGCTTAAGCGGGGCCCCGGACACTGAAGCTTTCTTT
. TRBJ2-2 . TRBV5-4 CASSAKRGQTNTGELFF TGTGCCAGCAGCGCCAAAAGGGGACAAACGAACACCGGGGAGCTGTTTTTT
. TRBJ2-5 . TRBV5-4 CASSPRQDQETQYF TGTGCCAGCAGCCCCCGGCAGGACCAAGAGACCCAGTACTTC
. TRBJ2-3 . TRBV9 CASSVVLTGHTDTQYF TGTGCCAGCAGCGTAGTATTGACAGGACACACAGATACGCAGTATTTT
. TRBJ2-6 TRBD1 TRBV19 CASSRDSLSGANVLTF TGTGCCAGTAGCAGGGACAGTCTATCTGGGGCCAACGTCCTGACTTTC
. TRBJ2-5 . TRBV5-1 CASSPSGGQETQYF TGCGCCAGCAGCCCATCCGGGGGCCAAGAGACCCAGTACTTC
few TRBJ1-2 . TRBV30 CAWQRGSANYGYTF TGTGCCTGGCAAAGGGGGTCGGCTAACTATGGCTACACCTTC
. TRBJ1-1 TRBD1 TRBV28 CASPPNGEGARQGTEAFF TGTGCCAGTCCCCCGAACGGAGAGGGGGCAAGGCAGGGCACTGAAGCTTTCTTT